This T cell receptor beta chain was sequenced for a study of post-analysis software for immune sequencing data. A word on this clonotype: The antigen remains unidentified.

The CDR3 covers 14 residues. The germline V gene encodes CDR1 DFQATT and CDR2 SNEGSKA (reference sequence). V gave up 3 bases and J gave up 2 bases; unmatched junction bases: 5. The authors incorporated unique molecular identifiers into the TCR beta cDNA libraries. There were 1 to 10 million T cells, and 480,000 or so cDNA molecules came from them. TCRdb recomputed calls from the PCR reads with MiXCR, one row per CDR3 protein. The sample lists a few hundred thousand distinct CDR3 sequences, 30% to 45% seen once, with around an eighth in the top ten. Study-wide points: By F measure, strong co-clustering occurred among samples prepared in the same batch. Included in a set of roughly five TRBV segments more frequent in patients than controls were TRBV5-6, TRBV5-1 and TRBV20-1.

The receptor was derived from a girl between 5 and 17 years old with multiple sclerosis. This chain uses TRBV20-1 with TRBJ2-7; 9 nucleotides line up with TRBD1. Sequenced material: blood. CDR3 sequence (DNA): TGCAGTGCTAGCGGGACAGGGACAACCTACGAGCAGTACTTC. It yields the protein CSASGTGTTYEQYF.